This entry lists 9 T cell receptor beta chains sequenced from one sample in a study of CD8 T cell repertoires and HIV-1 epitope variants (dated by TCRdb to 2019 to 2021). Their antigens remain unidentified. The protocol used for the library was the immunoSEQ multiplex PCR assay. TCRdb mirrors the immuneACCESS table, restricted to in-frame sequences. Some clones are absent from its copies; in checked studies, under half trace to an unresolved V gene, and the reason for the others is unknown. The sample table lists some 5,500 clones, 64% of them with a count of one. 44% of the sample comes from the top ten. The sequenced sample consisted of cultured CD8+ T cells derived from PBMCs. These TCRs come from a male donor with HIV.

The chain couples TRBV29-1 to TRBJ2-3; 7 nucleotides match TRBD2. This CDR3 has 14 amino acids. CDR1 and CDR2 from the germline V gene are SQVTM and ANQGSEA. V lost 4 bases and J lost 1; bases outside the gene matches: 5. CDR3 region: CSVAGGVGTDTQYF. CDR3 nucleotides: TGCAGCGTTGCGGGGGGAGTAGGCACAGATACGCAGTATTTT.

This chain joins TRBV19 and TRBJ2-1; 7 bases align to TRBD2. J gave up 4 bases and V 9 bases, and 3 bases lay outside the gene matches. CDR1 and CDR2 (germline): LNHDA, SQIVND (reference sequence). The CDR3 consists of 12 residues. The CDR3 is CASGTNYNEQFF. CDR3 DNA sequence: TGTGCCAGCGGGACTAATTACAATGAGCAGTTCTTC.

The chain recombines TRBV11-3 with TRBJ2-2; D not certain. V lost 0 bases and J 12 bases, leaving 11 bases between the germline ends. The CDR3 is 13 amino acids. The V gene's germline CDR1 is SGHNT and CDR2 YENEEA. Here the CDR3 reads CASSLESSSKLFF. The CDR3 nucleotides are TGTGCCAGCAGCTTAGAATCAAGTTCCAAGCTGTTTTTT. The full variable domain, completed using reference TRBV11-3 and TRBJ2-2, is EAGVVQSPRYKIIEKKQPVAFWCNPISGHNTLYWYLQNLGQGPELLIRYENEEAVDDSQLPKDRFSAERLKGVDSTLKIQPAELGDSAVYLCASSLESSSKLFFGEGSRLTVL.

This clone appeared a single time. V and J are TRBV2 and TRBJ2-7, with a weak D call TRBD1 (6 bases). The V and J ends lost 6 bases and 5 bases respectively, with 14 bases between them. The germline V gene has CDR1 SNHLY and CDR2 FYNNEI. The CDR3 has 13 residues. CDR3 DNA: TGTGCCAGCAGAGGGACACCCTATAACGAGCAGTACTTC. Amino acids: CASRGTPYNEQYF.

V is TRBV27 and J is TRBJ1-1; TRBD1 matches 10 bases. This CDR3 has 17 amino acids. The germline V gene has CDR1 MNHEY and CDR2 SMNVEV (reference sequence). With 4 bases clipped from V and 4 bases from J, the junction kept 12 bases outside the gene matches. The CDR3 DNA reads TGTGCCAGCAGTTCCCCCGGGACAGGGGTGATTTCCACTGAAGCTTTCTTT. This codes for CASSSPGTGVISTEAFF.

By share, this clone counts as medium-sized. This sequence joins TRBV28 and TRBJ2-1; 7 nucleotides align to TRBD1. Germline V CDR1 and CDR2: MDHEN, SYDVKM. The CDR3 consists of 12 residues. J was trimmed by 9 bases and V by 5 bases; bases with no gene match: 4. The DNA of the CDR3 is TGTGCCAGCAGTCCAGGGGGAAGTGAGCAGTTCTTC. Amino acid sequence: CASSPGGSEQFF.

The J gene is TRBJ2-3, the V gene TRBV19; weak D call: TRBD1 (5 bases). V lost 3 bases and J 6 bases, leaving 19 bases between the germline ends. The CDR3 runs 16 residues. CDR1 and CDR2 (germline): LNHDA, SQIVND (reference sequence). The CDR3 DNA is TGTGCCAGTAGTATGGGATCCAGGGCAATTCGGGATACGCAGTATTTT. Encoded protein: CASSMGSRAIRDTQYF.

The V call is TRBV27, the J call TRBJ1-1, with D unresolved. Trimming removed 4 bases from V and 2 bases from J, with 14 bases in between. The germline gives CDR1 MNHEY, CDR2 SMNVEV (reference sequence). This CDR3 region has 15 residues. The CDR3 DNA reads TGTGCCAGCAGTTCCCTATTTACAGTAAACACTGAAGCTTTCTTT. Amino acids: CASSSLFTVNTEAFF.

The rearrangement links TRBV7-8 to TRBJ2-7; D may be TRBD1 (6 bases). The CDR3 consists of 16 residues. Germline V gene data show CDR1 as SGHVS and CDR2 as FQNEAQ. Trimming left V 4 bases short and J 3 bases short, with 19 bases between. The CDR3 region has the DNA TGTGCCAGCAGCTCCCTGGACAGTTACTCCCTCTACGAGCAGTACTTC. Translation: CASSSLDSYSLYEQYF.